Given below is one TCR beta chain in context. In the PCR, 60 Vbeta and 13 Jbeta primers were used. Assay: immunoSEQ multiplex PCR; the TCRdb copy retains only in-frame clones and omits some. The sample yields about 150,000 clones, roughly 10% seen once. The sample comes from a study of cytomegalovirus exposure and HLA in healthy donors. Germline V gives CDR1 SGHRS, CDR2 YFSETQ. The junction had 12 bases not matched to a gene; V was cut back by 0 bases and J by 6 bases. This CDR3 has 16 amino acids. The material sequenced was PBMCs. The receptor was derived from a man in his fifties in good health and CMV-seronegative. The rearrangement joins TRBV5-1 to TRBJ2-7, with 7 bases lining up with TRBD1. In nucleotides, the CDR3 is TGCGCCAGCAGCTTGGGTTTACAGGGGCTATTTGGCGAGCAGTACTTC. It translates to CASSLGLQGLFGEQYF.